The rows below give T cell receptor beta chains drawn from one sample of a study of T cell responses to AZD1222 COVID-19 vaccine. The data were produced by immunoSEQ multiplex PCR, yet TCRdb's version contains in-frame clones alone and is incomplete. The profile shows some 130,000 clones, 85% to 90% of them singletons. Specimen: peripheral blood, collected on day 0 of AZD1222 vaccination. These receptors originate from an adult in good health. CDR3s include the opening cysteine and the closing phenylalanine or tryptophan. Fields, in order: clone size, V gene, J gene, D gene, CDR3 protein, CDR3 DNA. A D gene is named only where the DNA matches it firmly. Clone size is shown for a subset of rows, as once, few, many or a class of expanded clone.

>-|TRBV5-1|TRBJ2-5|-
CASSGTASQETQYF
TGCGCCAGCAGCGGTACAGCAAGCCAAGAGACCCAGTACTTC
>-|TRBV7-9|TRBJ1-5|TRBD1
CASSSGQGSQPQHF
TGTGCCAGCAGCTCGGGACAGGGGAGTCAGCCCCAGCATTTT
>-|TRBV28|TRBJ1-2|TRBD1
CASTKGQERPYYGYTF
TGTGCCAGCACCAAGGGACAGGAGAGACCATACTATGGCTACACCTTC
>-|TRBV30|TRBJ1-4|-
CAWSGATNEKLFF
TGTGCCTGGTCGGGGGCAACTAATGAAAAACTGTTTTTT
>-|TRBV19|TRBJ1-2|TRBD1
CASRERGTGGYGYTF
TGTGCCAGTAGGGAGAGGGGGACAGGCGGCTATGGCTACACCTTC
>-|TRBV4-2|TRBJ2-2|-
CASSQSRGEGSGELFF
TGTGCCAGCAGCCAGTCAAGGGGGGAAGGGTCCGGGGAGCTGTTTTTT
>-|TRBV6-2/TRBV6-3|TRBJ2-7|TRBD2
CASSPGLAESSYEQYF
TGTGCCAGCAGTCCCGGGCTAGCGGAGAGCTCCTACGAGCAGTACTTC
>-|TRBV20-1|TRBJ2-7|-
CSARGGEQYF
TGCAGTGCTAGAGGGGGGGAGCAGTACTTC
>-|TRBV18|TRBJ1-6|-
CASSYVARIGSPLHF
TGTGCCAGCTCATACGTAGCCCGAATAGGGTCACCCCTCCACTTT
>-|TRBV27|TRBJ1-1|-
CASSFGPQPNTEAFF
TGTGCCAGCAGTTTTGGACCTCAGCCAAACACTGAAGCTTTCTTT
>-|TRBV5-1|TRBJ1-1|-
CASRYNAVGNTEAFF
TGCGCCAGCAGGTACAACGCGGTAGGTAACACTGAAGCTTTCTTT
>few|TRBV7-9|TRBJ1-4|-
CASSLSQTNEKLFF
TGTGCCAGCAGCTTATCCCAGACTAATGAAAAACTGTTTTTT
>-|TRBV7-3|TRBJ2-1|-
CASSPLSSGYNEQFF
TGTGCCAGCAGCCCCTTATCGAGCGGTTACAATGAGCAGTTCTTC
>-|TRBV12-3/TRBV12-4|TRBJ2-7|-
CASSPHYEQYF
TGTGCCAGCAGCCCACACTACGAGCAGTACTTC
>-|TRBV18|TRBJ1-3|-
CASSPTPGGAPGSGNTIYF
TGTGCCAGCTCACCTACGCCCGGGGGGGCGCCGGGCTCTGGAAACACCATATATTTT
>-|TRBV3-1/TRBV3-2|TRBJ2-7|-
CASSQGLSPYEQYF
TGTGCCAGCAGCCAGGGCCTCTCCCCCTACGAGCAGTACTTC
>-|TRBV28|TRBJ2-7|TRBD2
CASSPGLAGVKGSHF
TGTGCCAGCAGTCCCGGACTAGCGGGAGTAAAGGGGTCCCACTTC
>-|TRBV27|TRBJ2-7|-
CASRRTSYEQYF
TGTGCCAGCAGACGAACTAGCTACGAGCAGTACTTC
>-|TRBV11-1|TRBJ2-7|-
CASSSSNVEQYF
TGTGCCAGCAGCTCGAGCAACGTCGAGCAGTACTTC
>-|TRBV18|TRBJ2-5|TRBD1
CASSLSGGQTQYF
TGTGCCAGCTCGCTTTCAGGGGGACAGACCCAGTACTTC
>-|TRBV18|TRBJ1-1|-
CASSPPSRPTEAFF
TGTGCCAGCTCACCACCTTCTCGGCCAACTGAAGCTTTCTTT
>many|TRBV7-6|TRBJ2-7|-
CASATGANYEQYF
TGTGCCAGCGCGACAGGTGCTAACTACGAGCAGTACTTC
>-|TRBV18|TRBJ1-2|-
CASSPASHGYTF
TGTGCCAGCTCACCGGCCAGCCATGGCTACACCTTC
>-|TRBV28|TRBJ2-5|-
CASSPSRGPQYF
TGTGCCAGCAGCCCTAGTAGGGGACCCCAGTACTTC
>-|TRBV10-3|TRBJ1-1|-
CAISEGRDEAFF
TGTGCCATCAGTGAGGGGAGGGATGAAGCTTTCTTT
>-|TRBV5-4|TRBJ2-7|TRBD1
CASSQTGQGSYEQYF
TGTGCCAGCAGCCAAACGGGACAGGGTTCCTACGAGCAGTACTTC
>few|TRBV2|TRBJ2-7|-
CALRVGIYEQYF
TGTGCCCTCAGGGTGGGGATTTACGAGCAGTACTTC
>-|TRBV24-1|TRBJ2-7|-
CATSDWGLDSYEQYF
TGTGCCACCAGTGATTGGGGTCTCGACTCCTACGAGCAGTACTTC
>-|TRBV5-8|TRBJ1-4|-
CASSLGQAATNEKLFF
TGTGCCAGCAGCTTGGGGCAGGCTGCAACTAATGAAAAACTGTTTTTT
>-|TRBV6-5|TRBJ2-1|TRBD2
CASTQRGSSYNEQFF
TGTGCCAGCACGCAGCGGGGGAGCTCCTACAATGAGCAGTTCTTC
>few|TRBV19|TRBJ1-1|TRBD1
CASKKWGQGATEAFF
TGTGCCAGTAAAAAGTGGGGTCAGGGGGCCACTGAAGCTTTCTTT
>-|TRBV7-2|TRBJ1-6|TRBD1
CASSWGPLAGGLASPLHF
TGTGCCAGCAGCTGGGGACCCCTGGCAGGGGGGCTGGCTTCACCCCTCCACTTT
>-|TRBV30|TRBJ1-1|-
CAWSLRTEAFF
TGTGCCTGGAGCTTAAGGACTGAAGCTTTCTTT
>once|TRBV4-1|TRBJ1-5|-
CASSQDNRGNQPQHF
TGCGCCAGCAGCCAAGACAACAGGGGCAATCAGCCCCAGCATTTT
>-|TRBV6-5|TRBJ1-6|TRBD1
CASSYDREYNSPLHF
TGTGCCAGCAGTTACGACAGGGAGTATAATTCACCCCTCCACTTT
>-|TRBV4-1|TRBJ1-5|TRBD1
CASSRTIGGSNQPQHF
TGCGCCAGCAGCCGCACGATAGGGGGCAGCAATCAGCCCCAGCATTTT